This T cell receptor (beta chain) was identified in a study of T cell responses to AZD1222 COVID-19 vaccine. Study in general: Combined were second doses at about 4 or about 12 weeks. Study findings and constraints: Increases in Spike-specific TCR breadth and depth were seen after two AZD1222 doses. Of the AZD1222 recipients, only five to seven were seropositive at baseline. The study found vaccine-associated CD4 TCRs spanning spike, dominant at 160-218 and 743-854.

Details on this clone: Antigen: not known.

The length of the CDR3 is 10 residues. Trimming took off 4 bases at V and 1 base at J, with 1 base between the two ends. The germline gives CDR1 DFQATT, CDR2 SNEGSKA (reference sequence). The method was immunoSEQ multiplex PCR; TCRdb's version includes in-frame clones alone and lacks a portion of them. In the table there are around 130,000 clones, over 90% of which are singletons. This chain joins TRBV20-1 and TRBJ1-1, with D unclear. The source material was peripheral blood, sampled on day 0 of AZD1222 vaccination. The sequence was collected from an adult in good health. The CDR3 loop reads CSAKNTEAFF. DNA for the CDR3: TGCAGTGCTAAGAACACTGAAGCTTTCTTT.